The 6 T cell receptor beta chains in this list originate from one sample, sequenced in a study of blood T cell repertoires in COVID-19. Profiled with immunoSEQ multiplex PCR; TCRdb holds only in-frame clones, not every one. The table lists under 25,000 clones, nearly 90% of them singletons. Specimen: peripheral blood. The receptors derive from a human donor with active COVID-19. The donor label of this sample is uncertain.

This chain connects TRBV28 to TRBJ2-5; 11 positions match TRBD2. CDR1 and CDR2 (germline): MDHEN, SYDVKM. Trimming at V came to 3 bases and at J to 1 base, leaving 7 bases not matched to a gene. There are 17 residues in the CDR3. CDR3 in amino acids: CASSLWTSGRAQETQYF. In DNA, the CDR3 is TGTGCCAGCAGTTTGTGGACTAGCGGGCGGGCCCAAGAGACCCAGTACTTC.

V is TRBV7-9 and J is TRBJ2-5, with TRBD2 matching 9 bases. The CDR3 runs to 14 residues. V dropped 5 bases and J dropped 4; count of bases not matched to a gene: 5. In germline, CDR1 is SEHNR, CDR2 FQNEAQ (reference sequence). CDR3: CASSPIAGAETQYF. The CDR3 coding sequence is TGTGCCAGCAGCCCAATAGCGGGAGCAGAGACCCAGTACTTC.

The rearrangement joins TRBV7-9 to TRBJ2-1; TRBD1 is a possible D gene (5 bases). The CDR3 sequence is 16 residues long. Germline V gene lookup returns CDR1 SEHNR and CDR2 FQNEAQ (reference sequence). Trimming left V 1 base short and J 8 bases short, with 18 bases between. The CDR3 sequence is CASSLGTGSPGDEQFF. DNA for the CDR3: TGTGCCAGCAGCTTAGGTACAGGATCCCCTGGGGATGAGCAGTTCTTC.

The genes are TRBV27 and TRBJ2-7; possibly TRBD2 for D (6 bases). Trimming left V 3 bases short and J 0 bases short, with 18 bases between. Germline CDR1 reads MNHEY; CDR2 reads SMNVEV (reference sequence). This CDR3 is built from 17 residues. The CDR3 reads CASSFRARLGTSYEQYF. In nucleotides, the CDR3 is TGTGCCAGCAGTTTTAGGGCCAGACTAGGGACCTCCTACGAGCAGTACTTC.

The genes are TRBV19 and TRBJ1-5, with D possibly matching TRBD1 (6 bases). The V end lost 1 base, the J end lost 5 bases, and 12 bases lay between the germline ends. The CDR3 spans 15 residues. Germline V lookup: CDR1 LNHDA, CDR2 SQIVND (reference sequence). CDR3 sequence (DNA): TGTGCCAGTAGTATAGGCTGGGCAGGGGATCAGCCCCAGCATTTT. Its protein is CASSIGWAGDQPQHF.

V usage is TRBV27 and J usage is TRBJ2-2; D gene unclear. V was clipped by 4 bases and J by 9 bases, with 12 bases between them. The CDR3 totals 13 residues. Germline V lookup: CDR1 MNHEY, CDR2 SMNVEV (reference sequence). CDR3 amino acids: CASSSLIEWELFF. The CDR3 DNA reads TGTGCCAGCAGTTCGCTTATTGAGTGGGAGCTGTTTTTT.